Described below is a single TCR beta chain sequence and its context. Preparation of the TCRbeta library involved a method that used unique molecular identifiers. TCRdb itself ran the PCR reads through MiXCR, one entry per CDR3 protein. The sample has 450,000 to 600,000 distinct CDR3 sequences; around 20% are singletons. Per germline, CDR1 KGHDR and CDR2 SFDVKD. CDR3 length: 16 amino acids. V lost 5 bases and J lost 8; bases outside the gene matches: 12. The sample belongs to a study of T-cell reconstitution after alpha-beta-depleted transplantation in children. The J gene is TRBJ2-1, the V gene TRBV24-1; 9 nucleotides agree with TRBD2. Sequencing used PBMCs from the stem cell graft donor, obtained from the stem cell graft. The clonotype was recovered from a human donor who donated a stem cell graft to a child with acute lymphoblastic leukemia. The CDR3 spells CATSVGGAGGADEQFF. As DNA, the CDR3 is TGTGCCACCAGTGTGGGCGGAGCGGGGGGAGCCGATGAGCAGTTCTTC.